Included here is one TCR beta chain sequence, with context. This table comes from immunoSEQ multiplex PCR, and its TCRdb copy is limited to in-frame clones, with some not included. This table holds about 3,100 clones, about 24% found once. This sample is part of a study of T cells in localized non-small cell lung cancer. The input for sequencing was normal lung tissue next to the tumor, taken before any cancer treatment. This receptor was taken from a man aged 35 to 69 with stage III squamous cell lung carcinoma.

CDR3 nucleotide sequence: TGTGCCAGCAGCGTAAGGGAGGGACACACAGATACGCAGTATTTT. It codes for CASSVREGHTDTQYF. The chain uses TRBV9 and TRBJ2-3; D perhaps matches TRBD2 (7 bases). The V gene lost 1 base and the J gene lost 2 bases, with 11 bases spanning the gap. Germline V gene sequence: CDR1 SGDLS, CDR2 YYNGEE. The CDR3 is 15 amino acids.